This TCR beta chain was observed in a study of technical replicates of blood from a handful of donors. The CDR3 loop spans 14 amino acids. Germline V gives CDR1 SNHLY, CDR2 FYNNEI. Trimming at V came to 7 bases and at J to 1 base, leaving 5 bases not matched to a gene. Sequencing was performed with immunoSEQ multiplex PCR; in TCRdb, only in-frame clones are kept and a portion is missing. The data contain 85,000 to 100,000 clones, 92% of them singletons. This clonotype originated in a human donor in good health. What was sequenced was T cells isolated from PBMCs. The V call is TRBV2, the J call TRBJ2-5; 8 positions agree with TRBD1. The CDR3: CASIRDRSQETQYF. The CDR3 region has the DNA TGTGCCAGCATTAGGGACAGGTCCCAAGAGACCCAGTACTTC.